Listed here is a single T cell receptor (beta chain). From germline, CDR1 is SGHRS and CDR2 YFSETQ. The CDR3 sequence is 14 residues long. Trimming took 0 bases from V and 7 from J, leaving 13 bases between them. With a J-beta primer mix and a sample-barcoded 5' primer, a second PCR ran roughly 7 to 11 cycles. Sequencing yielded, for each sample, at least 3 million paired-end reads carrying CDR3. TCRdb re-analysed the 5' RACE reads in MiXCR, keeping a single row per CDR3 protein. The sample includes 1.8 million or so distinct CDR3 sequences, about 39% of them seen just once. This sample is drawn from a study of blood T cells in healthy people across ages. Isolation recovered at least 6.5 million PBMCs from every sample.

This TCR came from a human donor in good health. The chain recombines TRBV5-1 with TRBJ1-1; a possible D gene is TRBD1 (5 bases). The sample taken for sequencing was blood. The CDR3 spells CASSLAEQGGEAFF. DNA of the CDR3: TGCGCCAGCAGCTTGGCCGAGCAGGGAGGTGAAGCTTTCTTT.